Following are 16 T cell receptor beta chains from one sample sequenced in a study of shared clonotypes between healthy human individuals. Terminally differentiated effector memory CD45RA+ cells were excluded by CCR7 positive selection of CD45RO-negative cells. Here immunoSEQ multiplex PCR was the method, and the copy in TCRdb shows in-frame clones only, minus some. This sample has 2 million to 2.5 million clones, with roughly 94% found just once. Specimen: naive CD8+ T cells sorted from blood. These TCRs come from a man younger than 30 in good health.

V and J are TRBV28 and TRBJ1-5; D is unclear. V was pared by 3 bases and J by 0 bases, with 9 bases between. Looked up from germline, CDR1 is MDHEN and CDR2 is SYDVKM. The CDR3 loop spans 15 amino acids. CDR3 coding DNA: TGTGCCAGCAGTTTGACGGAACATAGCAATCAGCCCCAGCATTTT. It translates to CASSLTEHSNQPQHF.

The chain has TRBV15 and TRBJ2-7; the D gene could be TRBD1 or TRBD2 (5 bases each). Germline CDR1 is LNHNV and CDR2 is YYDKDF (reference sequence). Trimming left V 8 bases short and J 2 bases short, with 16 bases between. This CDR3 spans 14 amino acids. CDR3 bases: TGTGCCACCTCCGACAGAACTAGTACCTACGAGCAGTACTTC. Its translation: CATSDRTSTYEQYF.

The rearrangement joins TRBV5-1 to TRBJ2-2; D is possibly TRBD1 (5 bases). The V end lost 4 bases, the J end lost 6 bases, and 7 bases lay between the germline ends. Per germline, CDR1 SGHRS and CDR2 YFSETQ. The CDR3 sequence is 12 residues long. CDR3 DNA sequence: TGCGCCAGCAGCGCGACAGCCGGGGAGCTGTTTTTT. Translating it yields CASSATAGELFF.

The chain is built from TRBV2 and TRBJ1-5; no firm D call. CDR3 length: 13 amino acids. V was cut by 3 bases and J by 5 bases, with 8 bases left in between. CDR1 and CDR2 (germline): SNHLY, FYNNEI. The DNA of the CDR3 is TGTGCCAGCAGTGATGGGTGGGATCAGCCCCAGCATTTT. Its protein is CASSDGWDQPQHF.

J is TRBJ2-7 and V is TRBV10-3; 11 bases match TRBD2. The germline V gene encodes CDR1 ENHRY and CDR2 SYGVKD. The V gene end was trimmed by 3 bases and the J gene end by 3 bases; junction bases not matched to a gene: 4. This CDR3 contains 15 residues. As DNA, the CDR3 is TGTGCCATCAGTGAATCGACTAGCGGGGTCTACGAGCAGTACTTC. It codes for CAISESTSGVYEQYF.

A word on this clone: The sample has other DNA sequences that encode this CDR3 too. This rearrangement joins TRBV5-6 to TRBJ2-5, with D perhaps TRBD1 (6 bases). Between the trimmed V and J ends, which lost 4 bases and 2 bases, there was a span of 9 bases. Germline CDR1 is SGHDT and CDR2 is YYEEEE. CDR3 size: 13 residues. CDR3 loop: CASSPDSQETQYF. The CDR3, as DNA: TGTGCCAGCAGCCCGGACAGTCAAGAGACCCAGTACTTC.

The chain employs TRBV12-5 and TRBJ2-1; 7 bases match TRBD2. This CDR3 comprises 14 residues. J lost 9 bases, V lost 2 bases, and 7 bases had no gene match. Looked up from germline, CDR1 is LGHNT and CDR2 is FRNRAP. The CDR3 region is CASGLYLAVGEQFF. The CDR3 DNA sequence: TGTGCTAGTGGTTTGTACCTAGCGGTAGGTGAGCAGTTCTTC.

The rearrangement joins TRBV6-6 to TRBJ2-5, with 9 nucleotides matching TRBD2. Germline V CDR1 and CDR2: MNHNY, SVGAGI (reference sequence). The CDR3 is made up of 15 amino acids. Losses at the gene ends were 7 bases for V and 5 bases for J; bases not matched to a gene: 11. For the CDR3, the DNA is TGTGCCAGCAATAGGTGGGCGGGAGGGCAGGAGACCCAGTACTTC. As protein: CASNRWAGGQETQYF.

This chain uses TRBV28 with TRBJ1-6; D uncertain. The germline gives CDR1 MDHEN, CDR2 SYDVKM. This CDR3 comprises 18 residues. Trimming took 3 bases from V and 1 from J, leaving 16 bases between them. The CDR3 region has the DNA TGTGCCAGCAGTTTCCCTTCTGCCAAGGTTTCCTATAATTCACCCCTCCACTTT. As protein: CASSFPSAKVSYNSPLHF.

The chain has TRBV4-1 and TRBJ1-3; D call uncertain. This CDR3 comprises 16 residues. The V and J ends lost 2 bases and 5 bases respectively, with 16 bases between them. From germline, CDR1 is MGHRA and CDR2 YSYEKL. In nucleotides, the CDR3 is TGCGCCAGCAGCCAACCACCCGGGAGCCTCCGAAACACCATATATTTT. It is translated as CASSQPPGSLRNTIYF.

The chain recombines TRBV6-5 with TRBJ1-3, with D unresolved. Germline V lookup: CDR1 MNHEY, CDR2 SVGAGI. There are 14 residues in the CDR3. The V end was cut by 6 bases, the J end by 0 bases, with 9 bases between. The DNA of the CDR3 is TGTGCCAGCAGCCCACAGAACTCTGGAAACACCATATATTTT. Its protein is CASSPQNSGNTIYF.

The rearrangement links TRBV5-5 to TRBJ1-1, with D unclear. V was trimmed by 0 bases and J by 0 bases, leaving 9 bases between them. The length of the CDR3 is 15 residues. Germline loops: CDR1 SGHKS, CDR2 YYEKEE (reference sequence). CDR3 loop: CASSLEQYMNTEAFF. Written as DNA, the CDR3 is TGTGCCAGCAGCTTGGAACAGTACATGAACACTGAAGCTTTCTTT.

This clone has more than one count but fewer than ten. This chain uses TRBV7-9 with TRBJ1-4; D not certain. Trimming shortened V by 5 bases and J by 8 bases, and 15 bases separated the two germline ends. This CDR3 has 14 amino acids. CDR1 is SEHNR and CDR2 is FQNEAQ in the germline V gene (reference sequence). CDR3: CASSVGPGGEKLFF. Written as DNA, the CDR3 is TGTGCCAGCAGCGTCGGACCCGGCGGGGAAAAACTGTTTTTT.

This chain uses TRBV2 with TRBJ2-7; tentatively, D is TRBD1 (6 bases). The germline gives CDR1 SNHLY, CDR2 FYNNEI. V lost 9 bases and J 0 bases, leaving 9 bases between the germline ends. The length of the CDR3 is 12 residues. The CDR3 nucleotides read TGTGCCAGTGGGGACACCTCCTACGAGCAGTACTTC. Translation: CASGDTSYEQYF.

The chain joins TRBV14 to TRBJ1-4; D may be TRBD1 (6 bases). This CDR3 is built from 14 residues. V was shortened by 3 bases and J by 7 bases, with 12 bases between the two germline ends. The germline CDR1 and CDR2 sequences are SGHDN and FVKESK. The CDR3 here is CASSHWTDGEKLFF. The CDR3 coding sequence is TGTGCCAGCAGCCATTGGACAGACGGTGAAAAACTGTTTTTT.

Comments on this clone: A read error may account for a junction end that differs from germline. The J gene is TRBJ2-2, the V gene TRBV28; D is unclear. The CDR3 consists of 12 residues. CDR1 and CDR2 from the germline V gene are MDHEN and SYDVKM. The CDR3 is CASSLNPGELFF. The CDR3 nucleotides are TGTGCCAGCAGTTTGAACCCCGGGGAGCTGTTTTTT.